One and the same sample provided the 20 T cell receptor beta chains below, sequenced in a study of CD8+ T cells in alopecia areata. cDNA serving as the sequencing template came from extracted, reverse transcribed RNA. The assay was immunoSEQ multiplex PCR, and TCRdb's table has in-frame clones only and misses some. Altogether approximately 150,000 clones are present, about 67% being singletons, with the ten largest covering about an eighth. Sequenced here: CD8+ T cells sorted from blood, sampled at week 0. The receptors here all came from a human donor with alopecia areata.

The chain combines TRBV18 with TRBJ2-5; D remains ambiguous. The V end was cut by 0 bases, the J end by 4 bases, with 6 bases between. The germline V gene has CDR1 KGHSH and CDR2 LQKENI. The CDR3 extends over 13 amino acids. The CDR3 region is CASSPPGSETQYF. As DNA, the CDR3 is TGTGCCAGCTCACCACCGGGTTCAGAGACCCAGTACTTC.

Of note for this clone: This sample also contains other DNA sequences that code for the same CDR3. This chain links TRBV25-1 with TRBJ1-1; D not resolved. In germline, CDR1 is MGHDK, CDR2 SYGVNS. The CDR3 totals 11 residues. V dropped 5 bases and J dropped 1 base, with 2 bases sitting between them. The CDR3 protein is CASSPNTEAFF. CDR3 sequence (DNA): TGTGCCAGCAGTCCGAACACTGAAGCTTTCTTT.

The chain joins TRBV5-6 to TRBJ1-1, with D possibly matching TRBD1 (5 bases). This CDR3 is built from 14 residues. Trimming removed 4 bases from V and 2 bases from J, with 12 bases in between. The germline CDR1 and CDR2 sequences are SGHDT and YYEEEE. The CDR3 DNA follows: TGTGCCAGCAGCCAGGGATATCTTAACACTGAAGCTTTCTTT. It translates to CASSQGYLNTEAFF.

The V call is TRBV13, the J call TRBJ2-2, with D maybe TRBD2 (6 bases). Trimming left V 5 bases short and J 0 bases short, with 10 bases between. The CDR3 runs to 15 residues. Germline V lookup: CDR1 PRHDT, CDR2 FYEKMQ (reference sequence). The CDR3 nucleotides read TGTGCCAGCAGCCGGGCGGGGCCGAACACCGGGGAGCTGTTTTTT. This sequence encodes CASSRAGPNTGELFF.

This clone was picked up a small number of times. Within the sample, other DNA sequences also encode this same CDR3. This chain joins TRBV29-1 and TRBJ2-1; perhaps TRBD1 as D (5 bases). The CDR3 extends over 11 amino acids. V gave up 3 bases and J gave up 5 bases, with 5 bases separating them. CDR1 and CDR2 (germline): SQVTM, ANQGSEA. CDR3 sequence (DNA): TGCAGCGTTGACAGGGACAATGAGCAGTTCTTC. Translation gives CSVDRDNEQFF.

This clone was counted a few times. V is TRBV4-1 and J is TRBJ1-5; 9 bases line up with TRBD1. The ends lost 4 bases at V and 7 bases at J; junction bases unmatched: 14. This CDR3 has 17 amino acids. The germline CDR1 and CDR2 sequences are MGHRA and YSYEKL. CDR3 protein: CASSRAPPGQGGQPQHF. The DNA for the CDR3 is TGCGCCAGCAGCCGAGCCCCCCCGGGACAGGGAGGGCAGCCCCAGCATTTT.

This clone came up a few times. This chain uses TRBV7-6 with TRBJ2-6; D gene ambiguous. V lost 8 bases and J lost 4, with 12 bases in between. Looked up from germline, CDR1 is SGHVS and CDR2 is FNYEAQ. The CDR3 is 14 residues long. This CDR3 is CASADLAGANVLTF. The CDR3 nucleotides read TGTGCCAGCGCAGACCTGGCAGGGGCCAACGTCCTGACTTTC.

CDR3 in amino acids: CSVPSGQRNTEAFF. The CDR3 DNA reads TGCAGCGTACCCTCGGGCCAGAGGAACACTGAAGCTTTCTTT. The J gene is TRBJ1-1, the V gene TRBV29-1, with D unresolved. CDR3 length equals 14 residues. The V and J ends lost 6 bases and 1 base respectively, with 15 bases between them. CDR1 is SQVTM and CDR2 is ANQGSEA in the germline V gene.

The chain has TRBV27 and TRBJ2-3, with 11 bases matching TRBD2. The junction had 7 bases not matched to a gene; V was cut back by 0 bases and J by 2 bases. Germline CDR1 is MNHEY and CDR2 is SMNVEV (reference sequence). CDR3 size: 18 residues. This CDR3 reads CASSLSASGGPHTDTQYF. The CDR3 DNA is TGTGCCAGCAGTTTATCGGCTAGCGGGGGGCCCCACACAGATACGCAGTATTTT.

The chain carries TRBV4-1 and TRBJ2-7; TRBD1 aligns across 9 bases. Germline V CDR1 and CDR2: MGHRA, YSYEKL. V lost 0 bases and J lost 3; bases outside the gene matches: 9. The CDR3 has 17 amino acids. The CDR3 DNA reads TGCGCCAGCAGCCAAGATTCTCCGACGGGACAGGGCTACGAGCAGTACTTC. Translated: CASSQDSPTGQGYEQYF.

The V call is TRBV11-2, the J call TRBJ2-5, with TRBD1 as a possible D gene (7 bases). This CDR3 has 15 amino acids. Trimming took off 5 bases at V and 4 bases at J, with 17 bases between the two ends. Germline V gene sequence: CDR1 SGHAT, CDR2 FQNNGV. CDR3 bases: TGTGCCAGCAGCAAAGGAGGGGGCGCGTCAGAGACCCAGTACTTC. Residues: CASSKGGGASETQYF.

Concerning this clone: Additional DNA sequences in this sample encode the identical CDR3. The J gene is TRBJ2-3, the V gene TRBV27, with a weak D call TRBD1 (5 bases). The V end was cut by 2 bases, the J end by 2 bases, with 11 bases between. The length of the CDR3 is 15 residues. Germline V gene data show CDR1 as MNHEY and CDR2 as SMNVEV (reference sequence). The CDR3 spells CASSLRGRNTDTQYF. As DNA, the CDR3 is TGTGCCAGCAGTTTAAGGGGTCGTAACACAGATACGCAGTATTTT.

This chain joins TRBV4-1 and TRBJ2-1, with D perhaps matching TRBD1 (6 bases). The CDR3 is made up of 18 amino acids. Germline CDR1 and CDR2: MGHRA and YSYEKL. The ends were cut back, 4 bases at V and 4 bases at J, with 23 bases in the middle. CDR3 sequence (DNA): TGCGCCAGCAGCCCCCCAAACCCGTCCCGGGACATTTACAATGAGCAGTTCTTC. It yields the protein CASSPPNPSRDIYNEQFF.

The genes are TRBV29-1 and TRBJ1-3; a weak D match, TRBD1 (5 bases). V shed 4 bases and J shed 0 bases, with 7 bases lying between them. Looked up from germline, CDR1 is SQVTM and CDR2 is ANQGSEA. The CDR3 length is 13 residues. CDR3 sequence (DNA): TGCAGCGTTGCCGGGGGCTCTGGAAACACCATATATTTT. Protein: CSVAGGSGNTIYF.

The V and J genes are TRBV2 and TRBJ1-5; D is unresolved. The ends were cut back, 7 bases at V and 7 bases at J, with 11 bases in the middle. Germline V lookup: CDR1 SNHLY, CDR2 FYNNEI. The CDR3 is 12 residues long. The CDR3 sequence is CASTDTEQPQHF. The CDR3 bases are TGTGCCAGCACTGATACAGAACAGCCCCAGCATTTT.

Remarks on this clone: Because the CDR3 is missing its conserved closing phenylalanine or tryptophan, this is likely a read error. The V gene is TRBV9, the J gene TRBJ2-2; 8 nucleotides agree with TRBD1. Per the germline V gene, CDR1 is SGDLS and CDR2 is YYNGEE. This CDR3 is 17 amino acids long. Trimming cost V 0 bases and J 4 bases; bases outside gene matches: 8. Here the CDR3 reads CASSVEPGGLSTGELFS. CDR3 coding DNA: TGTGCCAGCAGCGTAGAGCCAGGGGGCCTAAGCACCGGGGAGCTGTTTTCT.

The chain has TRBV29-1 and TRBJ2-1; D remains ambiguous. The CDR3 runs to 15 residues. V shed 0 bases and J shed 4 bases, with 13 bases lying between them. Germline V gene data show CDR1 as SQVTM and CDR2 as ANQGSEA. In nucleotides, the CDR3 is TGCAGCGTTGAAGATCCTAGAAGACCTTACAATGAGCAGTTCTTC. This translates into CSVEDPRRPYNEQFF.

The rearrangement uses TRBV29-1 and TRBJ1-2; 11 bases fit TRBD1. Trimming removed 6 bases from V and 6 bases from J; junction bases left unmatched: 9. The CDR3 runs 14 residues. Looked up from germline, CDR1 is SQVTM and CDR2 is ANQGSEA. This chain's CDR3 is CSVPGQGASHGYTF. Here the CDR3 DNA reads TGCAGCGTACCCGGACAGGGGGCGTCCCATGGCTACACCTTC.

This clone was seen more than once but under ten times. This rearrangement joins TRBV5-1 to TRBJ2-3; D may be TRBD1 (5 bases). Trimming shortened V by 4 bases and J by 3 bases, and 12 bases separated the two germline ends. Germline values: CDR1 SGHRS, CDR2 YFSETQ. The CDR3 length is 14 residues. The chain's CDR3 is CASSDSVRTDTQYF. In DNA, the CDR3 is TGCGCCAGCAGCGACAGTGTAAGGACAGATACGCAGTATTTT.

V and J are TRBV10-3 and TRBJ1-5, with D hard to call. The ends were cut back, 0 bases at V and 7 bases at J, with 10 bases in the middle. Per the germline V gene, CDR1 is ENHRY and CDR2 is SYGVKD. The CDR3 covers 14 residues. CDR3 sequence reads: CAISESGDRQPQHF. In DNA, the CDR3 is TGTGCCATCAGTGAGTCTGGGGATAGGCAGCCCCAGCATTTT.